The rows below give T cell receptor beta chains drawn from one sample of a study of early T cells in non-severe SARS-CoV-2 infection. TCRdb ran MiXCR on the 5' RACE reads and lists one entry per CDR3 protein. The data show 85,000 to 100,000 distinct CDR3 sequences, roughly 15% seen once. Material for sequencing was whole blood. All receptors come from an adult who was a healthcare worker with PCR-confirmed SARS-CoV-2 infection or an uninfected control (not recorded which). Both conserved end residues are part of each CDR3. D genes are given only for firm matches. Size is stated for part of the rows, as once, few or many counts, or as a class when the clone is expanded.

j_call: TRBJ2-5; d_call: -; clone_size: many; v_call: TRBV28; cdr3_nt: TGTGCCAGCAGTTTAGACAGAACCCAAGAGACCCAGTACTTC; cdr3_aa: CASSLDRTQETQYF
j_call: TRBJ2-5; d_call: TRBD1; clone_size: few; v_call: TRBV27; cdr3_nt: TGTGCCAGCAGTTTATGGGGGACAGGGAGGTCCCAAGAGACCCAGTACTTC; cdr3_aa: CASSLWGTGRSQETQYF
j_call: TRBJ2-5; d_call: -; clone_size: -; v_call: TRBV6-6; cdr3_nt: TGTGCCAGCGGGGACACCCGCCAAGAGACCCAGTACTTC; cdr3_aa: CASGDTRQETQYF
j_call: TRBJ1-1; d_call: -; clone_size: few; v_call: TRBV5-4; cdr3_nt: TGTGCCAGCAGGGAGGGCGGGGCCTTGAACACTGAAGCTTTCTTT; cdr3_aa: CASREGGALNTEAFF
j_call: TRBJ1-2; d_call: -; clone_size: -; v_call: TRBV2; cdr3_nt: TGTGCCAGCAGTGAATCCAGGGGCCACAACTATGGCTACACCTTC; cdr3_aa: CASSESRGHNYGYTF
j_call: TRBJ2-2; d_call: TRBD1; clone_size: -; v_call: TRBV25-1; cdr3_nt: TGTGCCAGCAGTACCGGGACAGTCACCGGGGAGCTGTTTTTT; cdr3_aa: CASSTGTVTGELFF
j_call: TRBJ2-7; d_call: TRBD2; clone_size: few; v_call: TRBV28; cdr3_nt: TGTGCCAGCAGTCTCCCTAGCGGGAGATCCTACGAGCAGTACTTC; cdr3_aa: CASSLPSGRSYEQYF
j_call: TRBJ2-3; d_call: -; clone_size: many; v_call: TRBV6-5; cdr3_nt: TGTGCCAGTGTAGCGGCTAGCACAGATACGCAGTATTTT; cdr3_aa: CASVAASTDTQYF
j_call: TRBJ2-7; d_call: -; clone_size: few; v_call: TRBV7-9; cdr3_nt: TGTGCCAGCAGCTCCCTTAGCAGCCTACACTACTACGAGCAGTACTTC; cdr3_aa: CASSSLSSLHYYEQYF
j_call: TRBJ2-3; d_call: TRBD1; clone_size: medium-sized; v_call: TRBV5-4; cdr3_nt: TGTGCCAGCAGCTTCGGGACAGGGTTTATCGATACGCAGTATTTT; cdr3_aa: CASSFGTGFIDTQYF
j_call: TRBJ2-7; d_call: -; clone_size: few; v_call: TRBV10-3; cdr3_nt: TGTGCCATCACTCGTAGCCGGTGCGAGCAGTACTTC; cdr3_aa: CAITRSRCEQYF
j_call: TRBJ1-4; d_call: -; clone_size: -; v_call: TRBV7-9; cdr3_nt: TGTGCCAGCAGCCGACCCGGGACGGATAATGAAAAACTGTTTTTT; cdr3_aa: CASSRPGTDNEKLFF
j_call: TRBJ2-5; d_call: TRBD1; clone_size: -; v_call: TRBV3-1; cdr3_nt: TGTGCCAGCAGCTACCGGACAGGGTCAGAGACCCAGTACTTC; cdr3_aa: CASSYRTGSETQYF
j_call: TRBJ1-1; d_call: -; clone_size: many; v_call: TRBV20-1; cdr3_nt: TGCAGTGCCCCTGTTGAGGGGTGGACTGAAGCTTTCTTT; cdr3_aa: CSAPVEGWTEAFF
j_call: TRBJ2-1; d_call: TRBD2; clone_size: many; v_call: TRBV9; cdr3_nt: TGTGCCAGCAGCGTAGGAGTAGCGGGAGGGAACAATGAGCAGTTCTTC; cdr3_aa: CASSVGVAGGNNEQFF
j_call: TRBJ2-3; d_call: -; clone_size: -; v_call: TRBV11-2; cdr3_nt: TGTGCCAGCAGCTTCGGGAGTTCGTCAGATACGCAGTATTTT; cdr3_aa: CASSFGSSSDTQYF
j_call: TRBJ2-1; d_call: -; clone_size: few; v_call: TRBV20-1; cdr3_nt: TGCAGTGCTGAATCCCGGGTCGGGTACAATGAGCAGTTCTTC; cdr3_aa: CSAESRVGYNEQFF
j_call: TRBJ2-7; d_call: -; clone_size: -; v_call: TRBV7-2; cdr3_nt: TGTGCCAGCAGCTTTAGACTAGGCAACGAGCAGTACTTC; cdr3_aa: CASSFRLGNEQYF
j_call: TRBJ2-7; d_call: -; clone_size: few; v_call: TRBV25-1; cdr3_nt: TGTGCCAGCAGTGAAGACAGGTTCCCCTACGAGCAGTACTTC; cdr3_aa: CASSEDRFPYEQYF
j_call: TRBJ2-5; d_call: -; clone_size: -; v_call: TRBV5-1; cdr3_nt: TGCGCCAGCAGCTTGGCAGGCAGGGGAGAGGAGACCCAGTACTTC; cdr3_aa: CASSLAGRGEETQYF
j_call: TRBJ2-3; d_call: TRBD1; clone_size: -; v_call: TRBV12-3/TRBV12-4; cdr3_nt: TGTGCCAGCAGTTTTTGGACAGGCAGCACAGATACGCAGTATTTT; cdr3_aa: CASSFWTGSTDTQYF
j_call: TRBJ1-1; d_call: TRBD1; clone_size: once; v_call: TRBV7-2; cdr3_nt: TGTGCCAGCAGCCCGCAGGGGGTTGAAGCTTTCTTT; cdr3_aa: CASSPQGVEAFF